This T cell receptor (beta chain) was found in a study of human T cells and chemical hapten exposure. Study background: After 6 days, upper back 0.01% DPC patch tests were scored. Study results and limitations: Versus controls, significantly more large CDR3 similarity clusters arose from expanded TCRs. Patch test score rose with PT1 expanded TCR count, significant at thresholds 8, 16 and 32, not 4.

From the RACE reads, TCRdb called clonotypes with MiXCR, one entry per CDR3 protein. The sample holds about 56,000 distinct CDR3 sequences, approximately 9.3% seen once. This clonotype was seen ten or more times. Its target is not known. Stated time point: patch test 1, 2 weeks after DPC sensitization. As for treatment: therapeutic diphenylcyclopropenone sensitization with weekly scalp DPC. Germline CDR1 reads LGHDT; CDR2 reads YNNKEL (reference sequence). V was pared by 0 bases and J by 10 bases, with 13 bases between. The CDR3 has 14 amino acids. Specimen: whole blood, collected in connection with sensitization to the hapten diphenylcyclopropenone (DPC). The chain has TRBV3-1 and TRBJ1-3; unclear D gene. This receptor was obtained from a woman in her thirties or forties with alopecia areata. Some clones in this sample may be carry-over from other donors' samples. The CDR3 sequence is CASSQDFRESTIYF. CDR3 sequence (DNA): TGTGCCAGCAGCCAAGATTTCCGGGAGTCAACCATATATTTT. Supplemented by reference TRBV3-1 and TRBJ1-3, the full variable domain reads DTAVSQTPKYLVTQMGNDKSIKCEQNLGHDTMYWYKQDSKKFLKIMFSYNNKELIINETVPNRFSPKSPDKAHLNLHINSLELGDSAVYFCASSQDFRESTIYFGEGSWLTVV.